This T cell receptor beta chain was documented in a study of cytomegalovirus exposure and HLA in healthy donors. Points from the study as a whole: It was confirmed in vitro that a few of the CMV-associated chains were specific for CMV antigens. Within the 100 to 150 validation repertoires, first-cohort TCR clusters tended to co-occur, according to a later analysis. The listing of about 150 TCR beta chains classed them as cytomegalovirus-associated.

With respect to this clone: Its target is unknown.

The CDR3 consists of 14 residues. Trimming removed 2 bases from V and 6 bases from J, with 14 bases in between. CDR1 is GTSNPN and CDR2 is SVGIG in the germline V gene (reference sequence). Libraries were prepared by immunoSEQ multiplex PCR; TCRdb keeps only in-frame clonotypes and omits some of them. The sample gives 250,000 to 400,000 clones, roughly 87% of which show up once; roughly 1.2% is in the top ten. The chain has TRBV30 and TRBJ1-5, with D possibly TRBD1 on 6 matching bases. This receptor was obtained from a woman in her 30s in good health and CMV-seropositive. Source material: PBMCs. The chain's CDR3 is CAWSSGRGAQPQHF. DNA for the CDR3: TGTGCCTGGAGTTCGGGCAGGGGAGCTCAGCCCCAGCATTTT.